This passage covers 18 T cell receptor beta chains from one sample sequenced in a study of cytomegalovirus exposure and HLA in healthy donors. 60 Vbeta and 13 Jbeta primers were used in PCR. Generated by immunoSEQ multiplex PCR, the TCRdb table keeps only in-frame clones and is missing some. The table records about 100,000 clones, 50% to 65% of them present only once. Sequences were obtained from PBMCs. These receptors came from a man younger than 40 in good health and CMV-seropositive.

The chain couples TRBV7-2 to TRBJ1-5, with D perhaps matching TRBD1 (6 bases). V was trimmed by 5 bases and J by 3 bases, leaving 11 bases between them. Germline V gene sequence: CDR1 SGHTA, CDR2 FQGNSA. The CDR3 covers 14 residues. CDR3 bases: TGTGCCAGCAGCGTACAGGGTAACAATCAGCCCCAGCATTTT. Protein: CASSVQGNNQPQHF.

V is TRBV7-9 and J is TRBJ2-1; TRBD1 aligns across 7 bases. Per the germline V gene, CDR1 is SEHNR and CDR2 is FQNEAQ (reference sequence). The CDR3 covers 14 residues. Trimming took 2 bases from V and 10 from J; bases not matched to a gene: 8. The CDR3 loop reads CASSLNTGAEEQFF. The CDR3 coding sequence is TGTGCCAGCAGCTTAAACACAGGGGCAGAAGAGCAGTTCTTC.

This clone was recorded a few times. J is TRBJ2-3 and V is TRBV27, with D unresolved. The V end lost 5 bases, the J end lost 1 base, and 16 bases lay between the germline ends. The CDR3 runs to 16 residues. Germline lookup yields CDR1 MNHEY and CDR2 SMNVEV (reference sequence). This CDR3 is CASSGTTFWGTDTQYF. Written as DNA, the CDR3 is TGTGCCAGCAGTGGTACGACATTTTGGGGCACAGATACGCAGTATTTT.

CDR3 residues: CASSYRDSFFSQPQHF. For the CDR3, the DNA is TGTGCCAGCAGTTATCGGGACAGCTTTTTCTCTCAGCCCCAGCATTTT. This chain joins TRBV6-5 and TRBJ1-5; 7 positions agree with TRBD1. The CDR3 is made up of 16 amino acids. The V and J ends lost 3 bases and 6 bases, in that order; junction bases with no gene match: 11. CDR1 and CDR2 from the germline V gene are MNHEY and SVGAGI.

A few counts support this clone. The chain carries TRBV11-3 and TRBJ1-1; the D is unclear. CDR3 size: 16 residues. V was trimmed by 0 bases and J by 2 bases, leaving 13 bases between them. Germline V lookup: CDR1 SGHNT, CDR2 YENEEA. The CDR3 DNA sequence: TGTGCCAGCAGCTTAGACGGGCGAGAGGGAAACACTGAAGCTTTCTTT. Encoded protein: CASSLDGREGNTEAFF. Full variable domain (rest looked up from reference TRBV11-3 and TRBJ1-1): EAGVVQSPRYKIIEKKQPVAFWCNPISGHNTLYWYLQNLGQGPELLIRYENEEAVDDSQLPKDRFSAERLKGVDSTLKIQPAELGDSAVYLCASSLDGREGNTEAFFGQGTRLTVV.

The J gene is TRBJ2-7, the V gene TRBV7-2; 7 nucleotides agree with TRBD1. J lost 0 bases, V lost 2 bases, and 4 bases had no gene match. Germline lookup yields CDR1 SGHTA and CDR2 FQGNSA. The CDR3 is made up of 15 amino acids. CDR3 DNA sequence: TGTGCCAGCAGCTTAACCAGGGGGATCTCCTACGAGCAGTACTTC. Its protein product is CASSLTRGISYEQYF.

The chain is built from TRBV2 and TRBJ1-2; D is perhaps TRBD1 (6 bases). With 6 bases removed from V and 3 bases from J, the gap between germline ends came to 11 bases. The CDR3 is 13 amino acids. The germline V gene encodes CDR1 SNHLY and CDR2 FYNNEI. CDR3 in DNA: TGTGCCAGCAGAGCAGGGGTCGACTATGGCTACACCTTC. Protein sequence: CASRAGVDYGYTF.

J is TRBJ1-6 and V is TRBV5-1; possible D gene TRBD1, 5 bases. Trimming pared 0 bases from V and 4 bases from J, leaving 8 bases between. Germline CDR1 SGHRS, CDR2 YFSETQ. The CDR3 has 15 amino acids. The CDR3 DNA sequence: TGCGCCAGCAGCTTGGGTGGGGGGTATAATTCACCCCTCCACTTT. Translating it yields CASSLGGGYNSPLHF.

The chain has TRBV30 and TRBJ1-2, with D perhaps matching TRBD1 (6 bases). Germline values: CDR1 GTSNPN, CDR2 SVGIG (reference sequence). The CDR3 extends over 14 amino acids. V lost 2 bases, J lost 5 bases, and 15 bases lay in between. CDR3 bases: TGTGCCTGGAGTCGTATCACAGGGTTATATGGCTACACCTTC. Translation: CAWSRITGLYGYTF.

The chain uses TRBV15 and TRBJ2-7; 7 positions match TRBD1. The length of the CDR3 is 17 residues. Germline CDR1 is LNHNV and CDR2 is YYDKDF (reference sequence). With 1 base clipped from V and 0 bases from J, the junction kept 9 bases outside the gene matches. The CDR3 loop is CATSRGAGTVNSYEQYF. CDR3 coding DNA: TGTGCCACCAGCAGAGGGGCCGGGACAGTTAACTCCTACGAGCAGTACTTC.

This chain links TRBV5-5 with TRBJ1-3; unclear D gene. Germline V gives CDR1 SGHKS, CDR2 YYEKEE (reference sequence). The CDR3 loop spans 16 amino acids. Deletions cut 0 bases from V and 0 bases from J, with 10 bases between. The chain's CDR3 is CASSLDAGFSGNTIYF. The CDR3 DNA reads TGTGCCAGCAGCTTGGATGCGGGATTCTCTGGAAACACCATATATTTT.

The chain is built from TRBV7-8 and TRBJ1-4; 8 bases align to TRBD1. V shed 4 bases and J 8 bases; nucleotides not matched to a gene: 15. The CDR3 covers 17 residues. Germline assignment: CDR1 SGHVS and CDR2 FQNEAQ. In DNA form, the CDR3 reads TGTGCCAGCAGCTCCCTTGGCCCCGGGACAGGCGGGGAAAAACTGTTTTTT. As protein: CASSSLGPGTGGEKLFF.

V and J are TRBV6-5 and TRBJ1-2, with D maybe TRBD1 (5 bases). This CDR3 has 16 amino acids. Germline CDR1 is MNHEY and CDR2 is SVGAGI. The V end was cut by 2 bases, the J end by 2 bases, with 15 bases between. In DNA form, the CDR3 reads TGTGCCAGCAGTTACCGGGGGGACTACCCCAACTATGGCTACACCTTC. Translation gives CASSYRGDYPNYGYTF.

The CDR3 protein is CSVEEDRAGNTIYF. CDR3 nucleotide sequence: TGCAGCGTTGAAGAGGACAGGGCTGGAAACACCATATATTTT. The J gene is TRBJ1-3, the V gene TRBV29-1; TRBD1 aligns across 8 bases. CDR1 and CDR2 (germline): SQVTM, ANQGSEA. Trimming removed 0 bases from V and 2 bases from J; junction bases left unmatched: 0. The CDR3 has 14 residues.

This chain connects TRBV27 to TRBJ2-7; D is perhaps TRBD2 (5 bases). V gave up 5 bases and J gave up 0 bases, with 17 bases separating them. This CDR3 is built from 16 residues. Per germline, CDR1 MNHEY and CDR2 SMNVEV (reference sequence). DNA for the CDR3: TGTGCCAGCAGTCCCAACCTATTGGGGAGCTCCTACGAGCAGTACTTC. It yields the protein CASSPNLLGSSYEQYF.

Here the CDR3 DNA reads TGCGCCAGCAGGCCTACAGGGTACGAGCAGTACTTC. It translates to CASRPTGYEQYF. The J gene is TRBJ2-7, the V gene TRBV10-2, with a weak D call TRBD1 (6 bases). The V end was cut by 6 bases, the J end by 4 bases, with 10 bases between. Germline-derived CDR1 and CDR2 are WSHSY and SAAADI. This CDR3 spans 12 amino acids.

This clone was detected only a few times. This rearrangement joins TRBV4-1 to TRBJ1-6; D is unresolved. The CDR3 has 13 amino acids. The germline V and J ends were trimmed by 1 base and 13 bases, with 11 bases remaining between them. Germline CDR1 is MGHRA and CDR2 is YSYEKL. CDR3 amino acids: CASSQVRASPLHF. As DNA, the CDR3 is TGCGCCAGCAGCCAAGTTCGAGCTTCGCCCCTCCACTTT.

This sequence joins TRBV6-5 and TRBJ2-6; D uncertain. With 5 bases removed from V and 0 bases from J, the gap between germline ends came to 8 bases. Germline lookup yields CDR1 MNHEY and CDR2 SVGAGI. The CDR3 loop spans 15 amino acids. CDR3 DNA: TGTGCCAGCAGTACCGTTAGCTCTGGGGCCAACGTCCTGACTTTC. Translated, it gives CASSTVSSGANVLTF.